This note documents a single T cell receptor (beta chain) sequence. These data are taken from a study of patients and donors after allogeneic stem cell transplantation. TCRdb independently ran MiXCR on the RT-PCR reads; one entry per CDR3 protein. The table includes 200,000 to 250,000 distinct CDR3 sequences, over 12% detected once. The source of this sequence is a human donor who was either an allogeneic HSCT recipient or a stem cell or donor lymphocyte infusion donor (not recorded which). It is not recorded whose cells these are; they may come from a transplant donor. Sequenced sample: blood, either unsorted or a sorted T cell fraction (not recorded which).

The DNA for the CDR3 is TGTGCCAGCAGCGTAGCGGCGGGGGCAAGTACCGGGGAGCTGTTTTTT. Translation: CASSVAAGASTGELFF. The chain combines TRBV9 with TRBJ2-2, with D perhaps TRBD2 (7 bases). Trimming stripped 0 bases from V and 5 bases from J, with 14 bases between. CDR3 length equals 16 residues. From germline, CDR1 is SGDLS and CDR2 YYNGEE.